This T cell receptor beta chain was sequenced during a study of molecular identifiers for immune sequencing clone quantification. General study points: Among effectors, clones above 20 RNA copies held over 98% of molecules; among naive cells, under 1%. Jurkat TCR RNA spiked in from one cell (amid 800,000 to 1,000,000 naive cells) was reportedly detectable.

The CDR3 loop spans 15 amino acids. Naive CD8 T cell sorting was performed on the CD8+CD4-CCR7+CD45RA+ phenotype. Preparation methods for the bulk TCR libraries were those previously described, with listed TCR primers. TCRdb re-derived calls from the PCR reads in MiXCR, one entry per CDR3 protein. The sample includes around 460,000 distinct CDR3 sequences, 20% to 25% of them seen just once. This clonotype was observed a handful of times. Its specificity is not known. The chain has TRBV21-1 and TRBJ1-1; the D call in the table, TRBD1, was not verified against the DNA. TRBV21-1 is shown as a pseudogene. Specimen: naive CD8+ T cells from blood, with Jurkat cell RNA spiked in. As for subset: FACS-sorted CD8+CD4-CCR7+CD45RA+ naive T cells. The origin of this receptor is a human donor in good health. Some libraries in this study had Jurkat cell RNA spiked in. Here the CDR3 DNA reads TGTGCCAGCAGCAAAGTGAAGGGGGCGGAGACTGAAGCTTTCTTT. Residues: CASSKVKGAETEAFF.